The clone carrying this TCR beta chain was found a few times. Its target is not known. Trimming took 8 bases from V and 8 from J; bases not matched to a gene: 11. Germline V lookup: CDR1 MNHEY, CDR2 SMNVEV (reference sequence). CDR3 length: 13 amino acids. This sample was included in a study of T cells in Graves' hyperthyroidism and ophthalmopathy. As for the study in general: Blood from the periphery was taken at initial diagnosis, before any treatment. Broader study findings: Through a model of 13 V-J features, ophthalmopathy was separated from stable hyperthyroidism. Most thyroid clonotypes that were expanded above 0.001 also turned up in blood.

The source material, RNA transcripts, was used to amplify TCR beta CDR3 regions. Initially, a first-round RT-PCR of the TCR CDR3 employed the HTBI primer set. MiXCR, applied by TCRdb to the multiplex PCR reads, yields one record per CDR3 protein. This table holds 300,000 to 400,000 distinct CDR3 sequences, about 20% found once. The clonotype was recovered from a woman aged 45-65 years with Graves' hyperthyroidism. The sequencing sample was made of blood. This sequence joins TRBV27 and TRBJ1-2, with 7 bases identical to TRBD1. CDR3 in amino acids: CASAGRGLGGYTF. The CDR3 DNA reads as TGTGCCAGCGCTGGCAGGGGGTTAGGGGGCTACACCTTC.